This T cell receptor (beta chain) was retrieved from a study of T cells in Graves' hyperthyroidism and ophthalmopathy (dated by TCRdb to the late 2010s). Regarding the study in general: Peripheral blood was collected at initial diagnosis, before any treatment. To identify distinguishing TCR V-J signatures, a discovery cohort of about 100 patients was used, comprising 43 with Graves' ophthalmopathy and some 57 with stable Graves' hyperthyroidism. Prospective prediction of ophthalmopathy was tested in an independent validation cohort of some 19 hyperthyroidism patients and 15 to 17 patients who later progressed to ophthalmopathy. The 85 to 100 discovery patients were randomly split 7:3 into training and test sets. In six Graves' hyperthyroidism patients, the study also compared T-cell repertoires from thyroid tissue with T-cell repertoires from blood. After sampling, hyperthyroidism patients received methimazole starting at 30 mg daily, and ophthalmopathy patients received high-dose intravenous methylprednisolone. According to the paper, TCR Vbeta CDR3 sequencing was carried out on around 140 peripheral blood samples, which came from approximately 41 ophthalmopathy, around 75 hyperthyroidism and roughly 17 progressor patients.

Paper-wide results and their limitations: A 13 V-J signature model separated ophthalmopathy from stable hyperthyroidism, with nearly 90% sensitivity and around 84% specificity in cross-validation and 80%/75% in testing. Most expanded thyroid clonotypes (frequency above 0.001) were also found in blood, which suggests that blood repertoires may mirror thyroid immune responses. During validation, the model predicted progression to ophthalmopathy a median of about 6.5 months ahead of onset, with almost 71% sensitivity and less than 85% specificity. Sample size was not statistically predetermined, and blinding of investigators to group allocation was not performed.

This clonotype was seen ten or more times. Its target antigen remains unknown. No much larger clonotype is one base removed from it; base qualities were not supplied. Ophthalmopathy patients had moderately to severely active disease, Clinical Activity Score of at least 3, NOSPECS grade of at least 4, and duration under 3 months. Patients with uncontrolled infections, other autoimmune diseases, pregnancy or lactation were excluded. Clinical symptoms, serum thyroxine and TRAb, thyroid ultrasound, and orbital computed tomography formed the basis for the diagnoses. PBMCs were isolated from 10 ml of fresh peripheral blood by Ficoll-Paque density gradient centrifugation. Trizol reagent was used to extract total RNA, and RNA quality was then checked on an Agilent 2100 Bioanalyzer. TCR beta CDR3 regions were amplified from RNA transcripts. A first-round RT-PCR of the TCR CDR3 used the HTBI primer set with the Qiagen OneStep RT-PCR kit. A second multiplex PCR round built the libraries, followed by size selection and purification. Libraries were sequenced paired-end with 100 bp reads on an Illumina HiSeq2000. As for how the authors treated the data: Raw data were processed with SOAPnuke, discarding reads with adapters, uncalled bases, mean Phred below 15, or no exact constant-primer or identifier match. High-quality paired reads were merged with COPE v1.2.5, and unique nucleotide sequences were defined as clonotypes. MiTCR v1.1 was used to align clonotypes to the IMGT TRBV, TRBD and TRBJ reference segments. Only V-J combinations with frequency above 0.0001, covering about 99% of repertoires, were analysed. The TCS score was defined as F50 (clonal expansion) divided by E x V (chaos), with BLOSUM62-based TCRdist calculated between CDR3 peptides within each V-J. Welch's t-statistics and random forest reduced roughly 540 V-J features to some 14, which were used in a naive Bayes classifier (R e1071). In-frame beta chains were kept once TCRdb had trimmed the public reads at Q25 with fastp and called clones with MiXCR. Rows with a matching CDR3 protein are joined into one entry that keeps the most common DNA and genes. None of the V and J calls come from the authors' own analysis; TCRdb made them. The sample records 390,000 or so distinct CDR3 sequences, approximately 15% of which are singletons. In total, the top ten clones hold roughly an eighth of the sample.

Trimming takes 0 bases from V and 6 bases from J, and the germline ends sit 13 bases apart. The CDR3 runs 15 amino acids, cysteine and phenylalanine included. Only the CDR3 DNA is retained, 45 bases long and in frame from the first base. In the germline V gene, CDR1 corresponds to SGHRS and CDR2 to YFSETQ. The source is a man aged 18 to 35 with Graves' ophthalmopathy. Material: blood. The sequence is built from TRBV5-1 and TRBJ2-1; the D gene cannot be resolved reliably. The DNA reads TGCGCCAGCAGCTTGGGTGGAGATAGCAGCAATGAGCAGTTCTTC. This yields the protein CASSLGGDSSNEQFF.